Presented here are 18 T cell receptor beta chains from one specimen sequenced in a study of siplizumab effects on memory and regulatory T cells. Cells of the mixed lymphocyte reaction were cocultured at 37 degrees C for roughly six days. These TCRs are of unknown antigen specificity. Data came from immunoSEQ multiplex PCR; TCRdb stores just in-frame clones and leaves some out. The sample consists of roughly 13,000 clones, roughly 50% of them appearing once. The sample consisted of CFSE-low (dividing) CD4+ T cells sorted from an allogeneic mixed lymphocyte reaction. The source of these receptors is a human donor in good health; the cells came from an allogeneic mixed lymphocyte reaction.

DNA of the CDR3: TGTGCCAGCAGTAGGGGACACGGAGAGACCCAGTACTTC. This codes for CASSRGHGETQYF. The chain carries TRBV6-5 and TRBJ2-5; possibly TRBD1 for D (6 bases). Trimming shortened V by 5 bases and J by 4 bases, and 11 bases separated the two germline ends. CDR3 length: 13 amino acids. Germline-derived CDR1 and CDR2 are MNHEY and SVGAGI.

The chain couples TRBV7-9 to TRBJ2-2; no clear D gene. CDR1 and CDR2 from the germline V gene are SEHNR and FQNEAQ (reference sequence). The CDR3 contains 13 residues. V was pared by 1 base and J by 4 bases, with 4 bases between. CDR3 DNA: TGTGCCAGCAGCTTAGTAAGCACCGGGGAGCTGTTTTTT. This encodes CASSLVSTGELFF.

A few counts support this clone. The chain recombines TRBV19 with TRBJ1-5, with D uncertain. Germline V gene lookup returns CDR1 LNHDA and CDR2 SQIVND (reference sequence). Trimming took 10 bases from V and 2 from J, leaving 9 bases between them. This CDR3 region has 12 residues. The CDR3 DNA reads as TGTGCCACCCAATCCCGCAATCAGCCCCAGCATTTT. This encodes CATQSRNQPQHF.

The table lists this clone with a few counts. Mismatch with germline at one junction end may stem from a read error. This chain joins TRBV7-7 and TRBJ2-2, with D maybe TRBD2 (6 bases). The CDR3 totals 15 residues. Germline-derived CDR1 and CDR2 are SSHAT and FNYEAQ (reference sequence). As DNA, the CDR3 is TGTGCTAGCAGCACCCAGCGGGCGAACACCGGGGAGCTGTTTTTT. Translated: CASSTQRANTGELFF.

In its sample, this clone is medium-sized. The chain has TRBV11-2 and TRBJ1-2; D might be TRBD1 (6 bases). This CDR3 comprises 12 residues. The V end lost 5 bases, the J end lost 4 bases, and 8 bases lay between the germline ends. Germline V gene sequence: CDR1 SGHAT, CDR2 FQNNGV. This CDR3 reads CASSRGPYGYTF. The CDR3 DNA follows: TGTGCCAGCAGCCGGGGGCCCTATGGCTACACCTTC. The full variable domain, completed using reference TRBV11-2 and TRBJ1-2, is EAGVAQSPRYKIIEKRQSVAFWCNPISGHATLYWYQQILGQGPKLLIQFQNNGVVDDSQLPKDRFSAERLKGVDSTLKIQPAKLEDSAVYLCASSRGPYGYTFGSGTRLTVV.

This chain uses TRBV18 with TRBJ1-3; the match to TRBD1 covers 9 bases. The CDR3 consists of 15 residues. V was clipped by 3 bases and J by 4 bases; unmatched bases: 4. Germline CDR1 is KGHSH and CDR2 is LQKENI. This CDR3 reads CASSPGTGNGNTIYF. CDR3 nucleotide sequence: TGTGCCAGCTCACCCGGGACAGGGAACGGAAACACCATATATTTT.

The CDR3 loop is CASSYSGTYTDTQYF. In nucleotides, the CDR3 is TGTGCCAGCAGTTACTCAGGGACCTACACAGATACGCAGTATTTT. The V call is TRBV6-5, the J call TRBJ2-3; D tentatively fits TRBD1 or TRBD2 (5 bases each). The CDR3 is made up of 15 amino acids. CDR1 and CDR2 from the germline V gene are MNHEY and SVGAGI. V shed 0 bases and J shed 2 bases, with 9 bases lying between them.

This clone occurred a few times. The chain is built from TRBV18 and TRBJ1-1, with 8 bases lining up with TRBD1. The CDR3 runs to 14 residues. Germline assignment: CDR1 KGHSH and CDR2 LQKENI. V lost 6 bases, J lost 6 bases, and 9 bases stayed unmatched. DNA of the CDR3: TGTGCCAGCTCCTCGCAAACAGGGGGACCTGAAGCTTTCTTT. Translated, it gives CASSSQTGGPEAFF.

The rearrangement links TRBV6-6 to TRBJ2-5; D perhaps matches TRBD1 (6 bases). The CDR3 extends over 15 amino acids. The V gene's germline CDR1 is MNHNY and CDR2 SVGAGI (reference sequence). Trimming stripped 4 bases from V and 5 bases from J, with 17 bases between. The CDR3 DNA sequence: TGTGCCAGCAGTTCCCCGGGCAGGGGCCGGGAGACCCAGTACTTC. It yields the protein CASSSPGRGRETQYF.

The V call is TRBV11-3, the J call TRBJ2-5; no reliable D call. This CDR3 comprises 13 residues. V was clipped by 0 bases and J by 10 bases, with 12 bases between them. The germline CDR1 and CDR2 sequences are SGHNT and YENEEA. DNA for the CDR3: TGTGCCAGCAGCTTAGATCGAACTGAAGGCCAGTACTTC. Translation gives CASSLDRTEGQYF.

The chain employs TRBV18 and TRBJ1-4; D is undetermined. V gave up 6 bases and J gave up 0 bases, with 8 bases separating them. The CDR3 covers 14 residues. Looked up from germline, CDR1 is KGHSH and CDR2 is LQKENI. The CDR3 here is CASSHYSTNEKLFF. Written as DNA, the CDR3 is TGTGCCAGCTCGCACTACTCAACTAATGAAAAACTGTTTTTT.

The rearrangement joins TRBV11-2 to TRBJ2-7, with TRBD1 matching 10 bases. V lost 6 bases and J lost 2; bases outside the gene matches: 10. Per the germline V gene, CDR1 is SGHAT and CDR2 is FQNNGV. There are 16 residues in the CDR3. CDR3 DNA: TGTGCCAGCAGTTTCACGCACGGGACAGGGGCCTACGAGCAGTACTTC. Translation gives CASSFTHGTGAYEQYF.

This clone has only one observation. The genes are TRBV9 and TRBJ2-7, with 7 bases identical to TRBD2. With 3 bases clipped from V and 7 bases from J, the junction kept 13 bases outside the gene matches. The CDR3 is made up of 15 amino acids. Germline assignment: CDR1 SGDLS and CDR2 YYNGEE. CDR3 region: CASSATGTTREEQYF. The CDR3 DNA reads as TGTGCCAGCAGCGCAACCGGGACTACCCGGGAGGAGCAGTACTTC.

The chain has TRBV6-6 and TRBJ1-2; D gene uncertain. Germline loops: CDR1 MNHNY, CDR2 SVGAGI (reference sequence). Trimming stripped 7 bases from V and 5 bases from J, with 11 bases between. The CDR3 length is 12 residues. The CDR3 here is CASMGRRYGYTF. The CDR3 DNA is TGTGCCAGCATGGGCAGAAGATATGGCTACACCTTC.

The chain joins TRBV7-2 to TRBJ1-5; 7 nucleotides line up with TRBD1. The CDR3 sequence is 14 residues long. Germline V gene data show CDR1 as SGHTA and CDR2 as FQGNSA. Unmatched junction bases numbered 3, after V lost 1 base and J lost 6 bases. This CDR3 is CASSLGTGPQPQHF. As DNA, the CDR3 is TGTGCCAGCAGCTTAGGGACAGGCCCTCAGCCCCAGCATTTT.

This chain uses TRBV5-6 with TRBJ1-2; 8 bases agree with TRBD1. Per germline, CDR1 SGHDT and CDR2 YYEEEE. This CDR3 spans 13 amino acids. V gave up 5 bases and J gave up 4 bases; unmatched junction bases: 4. The chain's CDR3 is CASRKTGVYGYTF. For the CDR3, the DNA is TGTGCCAGCAGAAAGACAGGGGTCTATGGCTACACCTTC.

This clone was seen a few times. The chain is built from TRBV10-3 and TRBJ1-5; D might be TRBD1 (5 bases). The CDR3 is 15 residues long. V was pared by 3 bases and J by 4 bases, with 13 bases between. Germline CDR1 reads ENHRY; CDR2 reads SYGVKD. CDR3 bases: TGTGCCATCAGTGATAAGGGGAGAGGGAATCAGCCCCAGCATTTT. Amino acid sequence: CAISDKGRGNQPQHF.

This clone was observed a handful of times. The V gene is TRBV9, the J gene TRBJ1-2; D is unresolved. V was shortened by 0 bases and J by 4 bases, with 10 bases between the two germline ends. This CDR3 comprises 14 residues. CDR1 and CDR2 (germline): SGDLS, YYNGEE. The CDR3 region has the DNA TGTGCCAGCAGCGTAGGATCCTTCTCCTATGGCTACACCTTC. Translation: CASSVGSFSYGYTF.